This T cell receptor (beta chain) was found in a study of human thymus T cells. It was from resections taken during corrective heart surgery that the thymus tissue came. Having surgery to correct congenital heart defects, healthy Finnish infants acted as the donors. Deletions cut 4 bases from V and 2 bases from J, with 15 bases between. The length of the CDR3 is 16 residues. Germline V lookup: CDR1 SGHTA, CDR2 FQGNSA. With respect to this clone: The target antigen is unknown.

Study outcomes and limitations: Related research described strongly overlapping thymic repertoires in unrelated people. Repertoires sampled from thymus and blood appeared biased in V and J gene usage.

Using immunoSEQ multiplex PCR, the repertoire was profiled, and TCRdb retains in-frame clones only, with some absent. The repertoire consists of some 120,000 clones, with 90% to 95% occurring once and the leading ten covering roughly 0.024%. The TCR was taken from a boy less than two years old with a congenital heart defect but otherwise immunologically healthy. The rearrangement joins TRBV7-2 to TRBJ2-1, with a possible D match to TRBD2 (6 bases). The sample consisted of thymus tissue. Here the CDR3 reads CASSYLGSGAYNEQFF. In DNA form, the CDR3 reads TGTGCCAGCAGCTACCTCGGGTCGGGAGCCTACAATGAGCAGTTCTTC. Drawing the rest from reference TRBV7-2 and TRBJ2-1, the complete variable domain is GAGVSQSPSNKVTEKGKDVELRCDPISGHTALYWYRQSLGQGLEFLIYFQGNSAPDKSGLPSDRFSAERTGGSVSTLTIQRTQQEDSAVYLCASSYLGSGAYNEQFFGPGTRLTVL.